The 18 T cell receptor beta chains presented below share a single source sample, sequenced in a study of shared clonotypes between healthy human individuals. The naive CD8 population came from CD45RO-negative cells selected for CCR7, without terminally differentiated effector memory CD45RA+ cells. The assay was immunoSEQ multiplex PCR, and TCRdb's table has in-frame clones only and misses some. The sample has about 2 million clones, over 85% seen once. Material for sequencing was naive CD8+ T cells sorted from blood. The receptors were sampled from a man aged 18 to 29 in good health.

Note on this clone: Different DNA sequences within this sample yield the same CDR3. This chain connects TRBV6-5 to TRBJ2-2, with unresolved D. Deletions cut 0 bases from V and 4 bases from J, with 6 bases between. The germline V gene encodes CDR1 MNHEY and CDR2 SVGAGI. CDR3 size: 14 residues. This CDR3 reads CASSYSTFTGELFF. CDR3 DNA sequence: TGTGCCAGCAGTTACTCGACGTTCACCGGGGAGCTGTTTTTT.

This rearrangement joins TRBV6-5 to TRBJ2-7; weak D call: TRBD1 (6 bases). V was clipped by 0 bases and J by 3 bases, with 15 bases between them. CDR3 length equals 16 residues. Germline V gene sequence: CDR1 MNHEY, CDR2 SVGAGI. The CDR3 bases are TGTGCCAGCAGTTACTCGGAGCCAGGGGCGCTCTACGAGCAGTACTTC. It is translated as CASSYSEPGALYEQYF.

The chain combines TRBV9 with TRBJ2-1; 8 nucleotides align to TRBD2. The trim removed 0 bases at V and 3 bases at J, leaving 2 bases unmatched. The CDR3 runs 15 residues. The germline gives CDR1 SGDLS, CDR2 YYNGEE. This CDR3 reads CASSVAGGIYNEQFF. CDR3 nucleotides: TGTGCCAGCAGCGTAGCGGGGGGGATCTACAATGAGCAGTTCTTC.

The J gene is TRBJ2-5, the V gene TRBV7-9, with TRBD2 matching 9 bases. The germline V gene has CDR1 SEHNR and CDR2 FQNEAQ (reference sequence). J was trimmed by 4 bases and V by 5 bases; bases with no gene match: 8. The CDR3 is 15 residues long. In DNA form, the CDR3 reads TGTGCCAGCAGCGCCGGACTAGCGAACCCAGAGACCCAGTACTTC. Its translation: CASSAGLANPETQYF.

Worth noting for this clone: The same CDR3 is also encoded by other DNA sequences in this sample. The chain has TRBV27 and TRBJ2-7; D is undetermined. Germline CDR1 is MNHEY and CDR2 is SMNVEV (reference sequence). The CDR3 spans 12 residues. V dropped 3 bases and J dropped 3 bases, with 6 bases sitting between them. The CDR3, as DNA: TGTGCCAGCAGTTTGACTGGCTACGAGCAGTACTTC. Its protein product is CASSLTGYEQYF.

The chain combines TRBV2 with TRBJ2-3, with D hard to call. Germline CDR1 SNHLY, CDR2 FYNNEI. V was clipped by 2 bases and J by 0 bases, with 9 bases between them. The CDR3 sequence is 15 residues long. CDR3 bases: TGTGCCAGCAGTGAAAAGTGGGAAAGCACAGATACGCAGTATTTT. It codes for CASSEKWESTDTQYF.

V gene TRBV27 combines with J gene TRBJ2-5, with D possibly called TRBD1 or TRBD2 (5 bases each). The CDR3 loop spans 12 amino acids. CDR1 is MNHEY, CDR2 SMNVEV, per germline (reference sequence). Trimming took 8 bases from V and 7 from J, leaving 14 bases between them. As DNA, the CDR3 is TGTGCCAGCGCATCCCCTGGGGGGACCCAGTACTTC. Translating gives CASASPGGTQYF.

The chain has TRBV11-2 and TRBJ2-7; tentatively, D is TRBD1 or TRBD2 (5 bases each). The CDR3 covers 15 residues. V was pared by 0 bases and J by 2 bases, with 11 bases between. The germline gives CDR1 SGHAT, CDR2 FQNNGV. CDR3 region: CASSLEGTGTYEQYF. The CDR3 DNA reads TGTGCCAGCAGCTTAGAAGGGACGGGTACCTACGAGCAGTACTTC.

A few counts support this clone. V and J are TRBV10-3 and TRBJ1-2, with D maybe TRBD1 (5 bases). The V and J ends lost 0 bases and 5 bases respectively, with 13 bases between them. The CDR3 totals 15 residues. The germline V gene encodes CDR1 ENHRY and CDR2 SYGVKD. CDR3 nucleotide sequence: TGTGCCATCAGTGAGTCAGGGGCCCTAGGGTATGGCTACACCTTC. As protein: CAISESGALGYGYTF.

This clone was counted a single time. The sample carries other DNA sequences with the same CDR3. The chain links TRBV2 to TRBJ1-2; no clear D gene. The CDR3 is 14 amino acids. The germline CDR1 and CDR2 sequences are SNHLY and FYNNEI. Deletions cut 3 bases from V and 2 bases from J, with 10 bases between. CDR3 nucleotides: TGTGCCAGCAGTGAGGGTACCCTGAACTATGGCTACACCTTC. Translating gives CASSEGTLNYGYTF.

The J gene is TRBJ1-2, the V gene TRBV5-4, with 9 bases matching TRBD1. Germline CDR1 is SGHNT and CDR2 is YYREEE (reference sequence). The CDR3 runs 15 residues. V lost 4 bases and J lost 4; bases outside the gene matches: 8. CDR3 in amino acids: CASSKPGQGSYGYTF. CDR3 nucleotide sequence: TGTGCCAGCAGCAAACCGGGACAGGGATCCTATGGCTACACCTTC.

The chain joins TRBV13 to TRBJ2-2, with D uncertain. V gave up 0 bases and J gave up 1 base, with 6 bases separating them. Germline V lookup: CDR1 PRHDT, CDR2 FYEKMQ (reference sequence). The CDR3 covers 15 residues. This CDR3 is CASSLGLLNTGELFF. The CDR3, as DNA: TGTGCCAGCAGCTTAGGGCTCCTGAACACCGGGGAGCTGTTTTTT.

The chain recombines TRBV9 with TRBJ2-7; 8 bases match TRBD2. Germline CDR1 and CDR2: SGDLS and YYNGEE. Unmatched junction bases numbered 8, after V lost 4 bases and J lost 5 bases. This CDR3 is built from 14 residues. This CDR3 is CASSPSGGPNEQYF. Here the CDR3 DNA reads TGTGCCAGCAGCCCGTCGGGGGGGCCCAACGAGCAGTACTTC.

This chain uses TRBV11-2 with TRBJ2-1, with D perhaps matching TRBD1 or TRBD2 (5 bases each). CDR1 is SGHAT, CDR2 FQNNGV, per germline. This CDR3 spans 15 amino acids. The V and J ends lost 4 bases and 6 bases respectively, with 16 bases between them. The CDR3 DNA reads as TGTGCCAGCAGCTCAGGGACGGGCCTTGGCAATGAGCAGTTCTTC. Protein product: CASSSGTGLGNEQFF. Full variable domain (missing parts from reference TRBV11-2 and TRBJ2-1): EAGVAQSPRYKIIEKRQSVAFWCNPISGHATLYWYQQILGQGPKLLIQFQNNGVVDDSQLPKDRFSAERLKGVDSTLKIQPAKLEDSAVYLCASSSGTGLGNEQFFGPGTRLTVL.

The chain combines TRBV5-6 with TRBJ1-3; no firm D call. V lost 0 bases and J 4 bases, leaving 8 bases between the germline ends. Germline V gene lookup returns CDR1 SGHDT and CDR2 YYEEEE. CDR3 length: 14 amino acids. The DNA for the CDR3 is TGTGCCAGCAGCTTGGGGGCTAAGGGAAACACCATATATTTT. Its protein is CASSLGAKGNTIYF.

This clone occurred a few times. This chain joins TRBV27 and TRBJ2-2; no firm D call. The CDR3 has 12 residues. The germline gives CDR1 MNHEY, CDR2 SMNVEV (reference sequence). Trimming took off 5 bases at V and 8 bases at J, with 9 bases between the two ends. This CDR3 reads CASSQPTGELFF. The CDR3 DNA reads TGTGCCAGCAGTCAACCGACGGGGGAGCTGTTTTTT.

The CDR3 here is CASSARGGTGELFF. In DNA, the CDR3 is TGTGCCAGTAGCGCGAGGGGAGGCACCGGGGAGCTGTTTTTT. V is TRBV19 and J is TRBJ2-2, with D perhaps matching TRBD2 (6 bases). Looked up from germline, CDR1 is LNHDA and CDR2 is SQIVND (reference sequence). The V end lost 6 bases, the J end lost 4 bases, and 12 bases lay between the germline ends. This CDR3 comprises 14 residues.

The CDR3 DNA follows: TGTGCCAGCAGTGCGGGACAGGGAATTACAGATACGCAGTATTTT. Protein: CASSAGQGITDTQYF. The chain has TRBV27 and TRBJ2-3, with 9 bases fitting TRBD1. V dropped 5 bases and J dropped 3; count of bases not matched to a gene: 6. The CDR3 extends over 15 amino acids. Germline CDR1 and CDR2: MNHEY and SMNVEV (reference sequence).